The rows below give T cell receptor beta chains drawn from one sample of a study of blood T cell repertoires in COVID-19. Profiling relied on immunoSEQ multiplex PCR, and the TCRdb table lists in-frame clones only, not all of them. The sample lists under 300,000 clones; approximately 90% were seen once. Sequenced: PBMCs or T cells enriched from blood (not recorded which). The receptor set was obtained from a man younger than 35 who had recovered from COVID-19. The CDR3 runs from the conserved cysteine through the conserved F or W. The order of the fields is V gene, J gene, D gene, clone size, CDR3 protein, CDR3 DNA. A D gene is named only where the DNA matches it firmly. Size tells how often a clone was seen (once, few, many) or the class of an expanded clone, and some rows leave it out.

V gene: TRBV11-3; J gene: TRBJ1-3; D gene: NA; clone size: NA; CDR3 protein: CASSLDRGLSPGNTIYF; CDR3 DNA: TGTGCCAGCAGCTTAGATCGGGGATTGAGCCCTGGAAACACCATATATTTT
V gene: TRBV5-1; J gene: TRBJ2-1; D gene: TRBD1; clone size: NA; CDR3 protein: CASSLGRDSRNEQFF; CDR3 DNA: TGCGCCAGCAGCTTGGGCCGGGACAGTCGGAATGAGCAGTTCTTC
V gene: TRBV3-1/TRBV3-2; J gene: TRBJ2-1; D gene: TRBD2; clone size: NA; CDR3 protein: CASMGGLTSYNEQFF; CDR3 DNA: TGTGCCAGCATGGGGGGACTAACCTCCTACAATGAGCAGTTCTTC
V gene: TRBV14; J gene: TRBJ2-3; D gene: NA; clone size: NA; CDR3 protein: CASSQDLGGPKLPRTDTQYF; CDR3 DNA: TGTGCCAGCAGCCAAGATCTCGGAGGGCCCAAACTCCCAAGGACAGATACGCAGTATTTT
V gene: TRBV28; J gene: TRBJ2-7; D gene: NA; clone size: NA; CDR3 protein: CASSLPGNSYEQYF; CDR3 DNA: TGTGCCAGCAGTTTACCCGGGAACTCCTACGAGCAGTACTTC
V gene: TRBV11-2; J gene: TRBJ2-3; D gene: TRBD2; clone size: once; CDR3 protein: CASSLGLAGTLLSTDTQYF; CDR3 DNA: TGTGCCAGCAGCTTAGGACTAGCGGGGACTCTCCTTAGCACAGATACGCAGTATTTT
V gene: TRBV7-9; J gene: TRBJ2-4; D gene: TRBD1; clone size: NA; CDR3 protein: CASKPSTGGNIQYF; CDR3 DNA: TGTGCCAGCAAACCCTCGACAGGGGGGAACATTCAGTACTTC
V gene: TRBV27; J gene: TRBJ1-1; D gene: TRBD1; clone size: once; CDR3 protein: CASTGPGQAAFF; CDR3 DNA: TGTGCCAGCACCGGTCCGGGACAGGCGGCTTTCTTT
V gene: TRBV27; J gene: TRBJ1-1; D gene: NA; clone size: NA; CDR3 protein: CASSLWGGVQNTEAFF; CDR3 DNA: TGTGCCAGCAGTTTATGGGGCGGGGTCCAGAACACTGAAGCTTTCTTT
V gene: TRBV6-5; J gene: TRBJ2-3; D gene: TRBD2; clone size: NA; CDR3 protein: CASSYGGGQGTDTQYF; CDR3 DNA: TGTGCCAGCAGTTATGGCGGGGGGCAGGGCACAGATACGCAGTATTTT
V gene: TRBV11-3; J gene: TRBJ2-7; D gene: NA; clone size: NA; CDR3 protein: CASSKSRGKDYEQYF; CDR3 DNA: TGTGCCAGCAGCAAGAGTCGGGGGAAGGACTACGAGCAGTACTTC
V gene: TRBV6-5; J gene: TRBJ2-5; D gene: NA; clone size: once; CDR3 protein: CASKGTRGRETQYF; CDR3 DNA: TGTGCCAGCAAGGGGACTAGGGGGCGGGAGACCCAGTACTTC
V gene: TRBV13; J gene: TRBJ1-6; D gene: NA; clone size: NA; CDR3 protein: CASSLRQGFSPLHF; CDR3 DNA: TGTGCCAGCAGCTTGCGGCAGGGTTTTTCACCCCTCCACTTT
V gene: TRBV24-1; J gene: TRBJ1-4; D gene: TRBD1; clone size: NA; CDR3 protein: CATSGVDRAPSPANEKLFF; CDR3 DNA: TGTGCCACCAGTGGTGTTGACAGGGCGCCCTCCCCCGCGAATGAAAAACTGTTTTTT
V gene: TRBV18; J gene: TRBJ1-5; D gene: NA; clone size: NA; CDR3 protein: CASSPVGALNQPQHF; CDR3 DNA: TGTGCCAGCTCACCAGTGGGGGCGCTCAATCAGCCCCAGCATTTT
V gene: TRBV11-2; J gene: TRBJ2-5; D gene: NA; clone size: NA; CDR3 protein: CASSLEDSGTQYF; CDR3 DNA: TGTGCCAGCAGCTTGGAAGACTCTGGGACCCAGTACTTC
V gene: TRBV14; J gene: TRBJ2-3; D gene: NA; clone size: NA; CDR3 protein: CASSLSGVTDTQYF; CDR3 DNA: TGTGCCAGCAGCCTCTCCGGGGTGACAGATACGCAGTATTTT
V gene: TRBV9; J gene: TRBJ2-1; D gene: NA; clone size: NA; CDR3 protein: CASSVDIRSSYNEQFF; CDR3 DNA: TGTGCCAGCAGCGTAGATATCCGCAGCTCCTACAATGAGCAGTTCTTC
V gene: TRBV10-2; J gene: TRBJ2-7; D gene: TRBD1; clone size: once; CDR3 protein: CASSESRQGSYEQYF; CDR3 DNA: TGCGCCAGCAGTGAGTCGAGACAGGGCTCCTACGAGCAGTACTTC
V gene: TRBV2; J gene: TRBJ2-4; D gene: TRBD2; clone size: NA; CDR3 protein: CASSEKLAGKNIQYF; CDR3 DNA: TGTGCCAGCAGTGAAAAACTAGCGGGTAAAAACATTCAGTACTTC
V gene: TRBV7-9; J gene: TRBJ1-4; D gene: TRBD1; clone size: NA; CDR3 protein: CASSSTGQSTGANEKLFF; CDR3 DNA: TGTGCCAGCAGCTCGACGGGACAGTCGACGGGGGCTAATGAAAAACTGTTTTTT
V gene: TRBV6-5; J gene: TRBJ2-5; D gene: TRBD1; clone size: NA; CDR3 protein: CASGLRGGPPYF; CDR3 DNA: TGTGCCAGCGGCTTGCGAGGGGGCCCCCCGTACTTC
V gene: TRBV10-3; J gene: TRBJ2-1; D gene: NA; clone size: NA; CDR3 protein: CAISDHSPGSYNEQFF; CDR3 DNA: TGTGCCATCAGTGACCACTCCCCGGGCTCCTACAATGAGCAGTTCTTC
V gene: TRBV6-4; J gene: TRBJ2-2; D gene: TRBD2; clone size: NA; CDR3 protein: CASSSGDTGELFF; CDR3 DNA: TGTGCCAGCAGTAGCGGGGACACCGGGGAGCTGTTTTTT
V gene: TRBV28; J gene: TRBJ1-1; D gene: TRBD1; clone size: NA; CDR3 protein: CASGLDRDATEAFF; CDR3 DNA: TGTGCCAGCGGACTTGACAGGGATGCCACTGAAGCTTTCTTT
V gene: TRBV30; J gene: TRBJ1-4; D gene: NA; clone size: NA; CDR3 protein: CAWSLGRKLFF; CDR3 DNA: TGTGCCTGGAGTTTAGGGAGGAAACTGTTTTTT
V gene: TRBV27; J gene: TRBJ1-2; D gene: NA; clone size: NA; CDR3 protein: CASSYSAGEGYTF; CDR3 DNA: TGTGCCAGCAGTTATTCGGCAGGGGAGGGCTACACCTTC
V gene: TRBV6-5; J gene: TRBJ2-7; D gene: NA; clone size: NA; CDR3 protein: CATRDTNHEQYF; CDR3 DNA: TGTGCCACCAGGGACACCAACCACGAGCAGTACTTC
V gene: TRBV5-1; J gene: TRBJ2-2; D gene: NA; clone size: NA; CDR3 protein: CASSLEGVDTGELFF; CDR3 DNA: TGCGCCAGCAGCTTGGAAGGGGTAGACACCGGGGAGCTGTTTTTT
V gene: TRBV28; J gene: TRBJ1-4; D gene: NA; clone size: NA; CDR3 protein: CASSPGQFHEKLFF; CDR3 DNA: TGTGCCAGCAGCCCGGGACAATTTCATGAAAAACTGTTTTTT
V gene: TRBV7-6; J gene: TRBJ2-1; D gene: NA; clone size: once; CDR3 protein: CASSATRSSYNEQFF; CDR3 DNA: TGTGCCAGCAGCGCTACTAGGAGCTCCTACAATGAGCAGTTCTTC
V gene: TRBV15; J gene: TRBJ2-7; D gene: TRBD2; clone size: NA; CDR3 protein: CATSREGTSVYEQYF; CDR3 DNA: TGTGCCACCAGCAGAGAAGGGACTAGCGTCTACGAGCAGTACTTC
V gene: TRBV14; J gene: TRBJ2-1; D gene: NA; clone size: NA; CDR3 protein: CASSQDPRYNEQFF; CDR3 DNA: TGTGCCAGCAGCCAAGATCCGCGGTACAATGAGCAGTTCTTC
V gene: TRBV11-2; J gene: TRBJ1-3; D gene: NA; clone size: NA; CDR3 protein: CASSLAIGERGTIYF; CDR3 DNA: TGTGCCAGCAGCTTAGCTATCGGGGAAAGAGGCACCATATATTTT
V gene: TRBV28; J gene: TRBJ2-5; D gene: TRBD2; clone size: few; CDR3 protein: CASSHGLAGEGQYF; CDR3 DNA: TGTGCCAGCAGTCACGGACTAGCGGGGGAGGGCCAGTACTTC
V gene: TRBV27; J gene: TRBJ2-3; D gene: TRBD1; clone size: NA; CDR3 protein: CASSLYAPPTGGNTDTQYF; CDR3 DNA: TGTGCCAGCAGTTTATATGCTCCCCCAACAGGGGGCAACACAGATACGCAGTATTTT
V gene: TRBV6-5; J gene: TRBJ2-5; D gene: NA; clone size: once; CDR3 protein: CASRRVTVQETQYF; CDR3 DNA: TGTGCCAGTAGGCGAGTTACAGTTCAAGAGACCCAGTACTTC
V gene: TRBV7-3; J gene: TRBJ2-1; D gene: TRBD2; clone size: NA; CDR3 protein: CASSLIPSGRTNEQFF; CDR3 DNA: TGTGCCAGCAGCTTAATTCCTAGCGGGAGAACCAATGAGCAGTTCTTC
V gene: TRBV6-5; J gene: TRBJ1-3; D gene: NA; clone size: NA; CDR3 protein: CASGRVGNTIYF; CDR3 DNA: TGTGCCAGCGGGAGGGTGGGAAACACCATATATTTT
V gene: TRBV10-3; J gene: TRBJ1-1; D gene: NA; clone size: NA; CDR3 protein: CAISEFSTGNTEAFF; CDR3 DNA: TGTGCCATCAGTGAGTTCTCAACTGGGAACACTGAAGCTTTCTTT
V gene: TRBV6-5; J gene: TRBJ2-2; D gene: TRBD1; clone size: NA; CDR3 protein: CASSSDRGNTGELFF; CDR3 DNA: TGTGCCAGCAGTTCCGACAGGGGGAACACCGGGGAGCTGTTTTTT
V gene: TRBV19; J gene: TRBJ1-1; D gene: NA; clone size: NA; CDR3 protein: CASSYRGAGTEAFF; CDR3 DNA: TGTGCCAGTAGCTACCGGGGGGCGGGCACTGAAGCTTTCTTT
V gene: TRBV30; J gene: TRBJ2-7; D gene: TRBD1; clone size: NA; CDR3 protein: CAWSPPGQSYEQYF; CDR3 DNA: TGTGCCTGGAGCCCCCCGGGACAGTCCTACGAGCAGTACTTC
V gene: TRBV28; J gene: TRBJ2-7; D gene: TRBD2; clone size: NA; CDR3 protein: CASRIGTSASYEQYF; CDR3 DNA: TGTGCCAGCAGAATCGGGACTAGCGCATCCTACGAGCAGTACTTC
V gene: TRBV7-8; J gene: TRBJ2-3; D gene: TRBD2; clone size: NA; CDR3 protein: CASSQGLNTQYF; CDR3 DNA: TGTGCCAGCAGCCAGGGACTAAATACGCAGTATTTT
V gene: TRBV27; J gene: TRBJ2-5; D gene: TRBD1; clone size: NA; CDR3 protein: CASSLLQGAGETQYF; CDR3 DNA: TGTGCCAGCAGTTTGCTACAGGGGGCAGGAGAGACCCAGTACTTC
V gene: TRBV6-5; J gene: TRBJ2-5; D gene: NA; clone size: few; CDR3 protein: CASMISADSSETQYF; CDR3 DNA: TGTGCCAGCATGATTAGCGCGGATTCGAGCGAGACCCAGTACTTC
V gene: TRBV5-1; J gene: TRBJ1-4; D gene: TRBD1; clone size: NA; CDR3 protein: CASSRGDRAYNEKLFF; CDR3 DNA: TGCGCCAGCAGCAGGGGGGACAGGGCTTATAATGAAAAACTGTTTTTT
V gene: TRBV7-2; J gene: TRBJ1-4; D gene: NA; clone size: NA; CDR3 protein: CASSLRESTNEKLFF; CDR3 DNA: TGTGCCAGCAGCTTACGGGAGTCTACTAATGAAAAACTGTTTTTT